The clone carrying this T cell receptor beta chain was detected only a few times. This sample is drawn from a study of CD8+ T cells in alopecia areata. Treatment described: oral pan-JAK inhibitor, 5-10 mg twice daily. TCR sequencing used cDNA made by reverse transcription of extracted RNA. Method: immunoSEQ multiplex PCR; TCRdb's copy keeps in-frame clones and lacks some. The data hold 150,000 to 200,000 clones, with roughly half observed a single time. Sample: CD8+ T cells sorted from blood, taken at approximately week 52, from a patient treated with tofacitinib. This TCR was sampled from a human donor with alopecia areata.

For the CDR3, the DNA is TGTGCCATCGAGAGCGATTACGAGCAGTACTTC. It translates to CAIESDYEQYF. V gene TRBV7-9 combines with J gene TRBJ2-7; D gene unclear. CDR3 length: 11 residues. The V end lost 10 bases, the J end lost 4 bases, and 11 bases lay between the germline ends. Germline lookup yields CDR1 SEHNR and CDR2 FQNEAQ (reference sequence).